This paragraph covers one TCR beta chain sequence. Germline V gene data show CDR1 as SGHDN and CDR2 as FVKESK. Trimming cost V 5 bases and J 0 bases, with 14 bases left between them. CDR3 length equals 15 residues. The entry originates in a study of identifying expanded T cells in peripheral blood. Assay used: immunoSEQ multiplex PCR; TCRdb lists only in-frame clones, some missing. This table holds under 150,000 clones, around nine tenths found once. The sequence derives from a person aged 18 to 70 in good health. Sequencing was done on a sample of blood. The genes are TRBV14 and TRBJ2-7, with D perhaps TRBD2 (6 bases). The CDR3 is CASSSLGGASYEQYF. CDR3 DNA sequence: TGTGCCAGCAGCTCGTTAGGCGGGGCCTCCTACGAGCAGTACTTC.